This TCR beta chain came from a study of blood T cells in healthy people across ages. Whole-study results and caveats: Both naive CD4+ cell counts and diversity were greater in long-lived donors than in aged donors.

Combining a sample-barcoded 5' primer with a J-beta primer mix, a second PCR ran for about 7 to 12 cycles. TCRdb independently ran MiXCR on the 5' RACE reads; one entry per CDR3 protein. The table records roughly 680,000 distinct CDR3 sequences, 40% to 65% of them present only once. On this clonotype: As yet, its antigen is unknown.

This CDR3 contains 16 residues. Trimming removed 5 bases from V and 7 bases from J; junction bases left unmatched: 11. CDR1 and CDR2 from the germline V gene are MNHEY and SVGEGT. The clonotype was recovered from an elderly woman in good health. The V and J genes are TRBV6-2 or TRBV6-3 and TRBJ2-7; 13 bases map to TRBD2. Sequencing was performed on blood. CDR3 loop: CASSRDGTSGINEQYF. Written as DNA, the CDR3 is TGTGCCAGCAGTCGAGACGGGACTAGCGGGATTAATGAGCAGTACTTC.